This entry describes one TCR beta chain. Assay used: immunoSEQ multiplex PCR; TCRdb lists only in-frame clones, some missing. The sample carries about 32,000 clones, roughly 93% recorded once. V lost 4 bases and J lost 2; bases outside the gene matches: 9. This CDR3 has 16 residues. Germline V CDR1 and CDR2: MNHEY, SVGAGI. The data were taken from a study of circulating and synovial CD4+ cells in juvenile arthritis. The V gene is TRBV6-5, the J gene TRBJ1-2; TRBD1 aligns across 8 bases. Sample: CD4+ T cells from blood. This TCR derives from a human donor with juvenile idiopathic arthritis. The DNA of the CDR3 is TGTGCCAGCAGTTTTGGACAGGGCGATATAAACTATGGCTACACCTTC. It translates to CASSFGQGDINYGYTF.